Listed below are T cell receptor beta chains from one sample, sequenced in a study of long-term antiretroviral therapy in people with HIV. Assay: immunoSEQ multiplex PCR; the TCRdb copy retains only in-frame clones and omits some. This table has 25,000 to 35,000 clones, around 96% appearing once. Here the sequenced sample was unsorted PBMCs, taken 5.3 years after starting antiretroviral therapy. Receptors were obtained from a man younger than 45 with HIV. CDR3s include the opening cysteine and the closing phenylalanine or tryptophan. The order of the fields is J gene, D gene, clone size, V gene, CDR3 protein, CDR3 DNA. The D gene is left open where the match is weak. Clone size is given for some rows only: seen once, a few or many times, or a class if the clone is expanded.

j_call: TRBJ2-6
d_call: TRBD1
clone_size: NA
v_call: TRBV2
cdr3_aa: CASMDRVGPGANVLTF
cdr3_nt: TGTGCCAGCATGGACAGGGTTGGCCCTGGGGCCAACGTCCTGACTTTC

j_call: TRBJ2-7
d_call: TRBD2
clone_size: NA
v_call: TRBV19
cdr3_aa: CASSPRTSGGAHYEQYF
cdr3_nt: TGTGCCAGTAGTCCTCGGACTAGCGGGGGGGCCCACTACGAGCAGTACTTC

j_call: TRBJ2-5
d_call: NA
clone_size: NA
v_call: TRBV6-1
cdr3_aa: CASRRHTYQETQYF
cdr3_nt: TGTGCCAGCAGGAGACACACATACCAAGAGACCCAGTACTTC

j_call: TRBJ2-3
d_call: NA
clone_size: once
v_call: TRBV4-1
cdr3_aa: CASSIGTPGRDTQYF
cdr3_nt: TGCGCCAGTTCAATTGGGACACCCGGGCGGGATACGCAGTATTTT

j_call: TRBJ2-2
d_call: NA
clone_size: NA
v_call: TRBV29-1
cdr3_aa: CSVEDANTGELFF
cdr3_nt: TGCAGCGTTGAAGATGCGAACACCGGGGAGCTGTTTTTT

j_call: TRBJ1-1
d_call: NA
clone_size: NA
v_call: TRBV30
cdr3_aa: CAWSPMNTEAFF
cdr3_nt: TGTGCCTGGAGTCCGATGAACACTGAAGCTTTCTTT

j_call: TRBJ2-1
d_call: NA
clone_size: NA
v_call: TRBV27
cdr3_aa: CASSLLGSSYNEQFF
cdr3_nt: TGTGCCAGCAGTTTACTAGGGAGCTCCTACAATGAGCAGTTCTTC

j_call: TRBJ2-7
d_call: TRBD2
clone_size: NA
v_call: TRBV28
cdr3_aa: CASSPQPIAGGPSGEQYF
cdr3_nt: TGTGCCAGCAGCCCTCAGCCCATAGCGGGAGGGCCGTCCGGCGAGCAGTACTTC

j_call: TRBJ2-7
d_call: NA
clone_size: NA
v_call: TRBV7-9
cdr3_aa: CASSHTGIGYEQYF
cdr3_nt: TGTGCCAGCAGCCACACAGGGATTGGCTACGAGCAGTACTTC

j_call: TRBJ2-7
d_call: NA
clone_size: NA
v_call: TRBV11-1
cdr3_aa: CASSLSSFPYEQYF
cdr3_nt: TGTGCCAGCAGCTTATCCAGCTTCCCTTACGAGCAGTACTTC

j_call: TRBJ1-1
d_call: NA
clone_size: NA
v_call: TRBV2
cdr3_aa: CASVEDTEAFF
cdr3_nt: TGTGCCAGCGTTGAGGACACTGAAGCTTTCTTT

j_call: TRBJ1-5
d_call: NA
clone_size: NA
v_call: TRBV27
cdr3_aa: CASSFPRGFNQPQHF
cdr3_nt: TGTGCCAGCAGTTTCCCCAGGGGTTTCAATCAGCCCCAGCATTTT

j_call: TRBJ1-2
d_call: NA
clone_size: few
v_call: TRBV29-1
cdr3_aa: CSVATGSANYGYTF
cdr3_nt: TGCAGCGTTGCTACAGGGAGCGCCAACTATGGCTACACCTTC

j_call: TRBJ2-5
d_call: NA
clone_size: NA
v_call: TRBV30
cdr3_aa: CAWSVWGTETQYF
cdr3_nt: TGTGCCTGGAGTGTTTGGGGTACGGAGACCCAGTACTTC

j_call: TRBJ2-1
d_call: TRBD1
clone_size: once
v_call: TRBV27
cdr3_aa: CASSLDRVHNEQFF
cdr3_nt: TGTGCCAGCAGTTTAGACAGGGTTCACAATGAGCAGTTCTTC

j_call: TRBJ1-3
d_call: NA
clone_size: NA
v_call: TRBV14
cdr3_aa: CASSQGGWNTGNTIYF
cdr3_nt: TGTGCCAGCAGCCAAGGTGGTTGGAATACTGGAAACACCATATATTTT

j_call: TRBJ2-2
d_call: TRBD2
clone_size: NA
v_call: TRBV7-9
cdr3_aa: CASSYGLAAGELFF
cdr3_nt: TGTGCCAGCAGCTACGGACTAGCGGCCGGGGAGCTGTTTTTT

j_call: TRBJ2-2
d_call: NA
clone_size: NA
v_call: TRBV4-3
cdr3_aa: CASSPWEAANTGELFF
cdr3_nt: TGCGCCAGCAGCCCGTGGGAGGCCGCGAACACCGGGGAGCTGTTTTTT

j_call: TRBJ2-5
d_call: NA
clone_size: NA
v_call: TRBV6-5
cdr3_aa: CASSVLQGSKETQYF
cdr3_nt: TGTGCCAGCAGTGTCCTACAGGGCTCTAAGGAGACCCAGTACTTC

j_call: TRBJ2-5
d_call: NA
clone_size: NA
v_call: TRBV7-9
cdr3_aa: CASSSWAAQETQYF
cdr3_nt: TGTGCCAGCAGCTCCTGGGCAGCTCAAGAGACCCAGTACTTC

j_call: TRBJ2-1
d_call: NA
clone_size: NA
v_call: TRBV2
cdr3_aa: CASSRVPRRDEQFF
cdr3_nt: TGTGCCAGCAGTAGGGTACCACGACGGGATGAGCAGTTCTTC

j_call: TRBJ2-5
d_call: NA
clone_size: NA
v_call: TRBV29-1
cdr3_aa: CSVVVDQETQYF
cdr3_nt: TGCAGCGTTGTGGTGGATCAAGAGACCCAGTACTTC

j_call: TRBJ2-2
d_call: TRBD2
clone_size: NA
v_call: TRBV7-6
cdr3_aa: CASSYTLAGGTGELFF
cdr3_nt: TGTGCCAGCAGCTATACCCTAGCGGGGGGCACCGGGGAGCTGTTTTTT

j_call: TRBJ2-7
d_call: NA
clone_size: NA
v_call: TRBV19
cdr3_aa: CASSAGAGWRYEQYF
cdr3_nt: TGTGCCAGTAGTGCGGGGGCAGGATGGAGATACGAGCAGTACTTC

j_call: TRBJ2-4
d_call: TRBD1
clone_size: NA
v_call: TRBV5-4
cdr3_aa: CASSATTGLVNIQYF
cdr3_nt: TGTGCCAGCAGCGCGACGACAGGGCTCGTGAACATTCAGTACTTC

j_call: TRBJ1-2
d_call: TRBD1
clone_size: NA
v_call: TRBV6-1
cdr3_aa: CASSVIQGANGYTF
cdr3_nt: TGTGCCAGCAGTGTAATACAGGGGGCAAATGGCTACACCTTC

j_call: TRBJ1-1
d_call: TRBD1
clone_size: once
v_call: TRBV19
cdr3_aa: CASHVQGTAEAFF
cdr3_nt: TGTGCCAGTCATGTACAGGGGACGGCGGAAGCTTTCTTT

j_call: TRBJ1-1
d_call: NA
clone_size: NA
v_call: TRBV6-6
cdr3_aa: CASSVGQLSTEAFF
cdr3_nt: TGTGCCAGCAGTGTGGGACAATTGTCCACTGAAGCTTTCTTT

j_call: TRBJ2-3
d_call: TRBD2
clone_size: NA
v_call: TRBV12-5
cdr3_aa: CASVSGAGGPDTQYF
cdr3_nt: TGTGCTAGTGTTTCCGGGGCGGGGGGCCCTGATACGCAGTATTTT

j_call: TRBJ2-7
d_call: NA
clone_size: NA
v_call: TRBV19
cdr3_aa: CASSISLLGLSYEQYF
cdr3_nt: TGTGCCAGTAGTATTAGCCTCCTCGGTCTCTCCTACGAGCAGTACTTC

j_call: TRBJ2-4
d_call: NA
clone_size: NA
v_call: TRBV6-1
cdr3_aa: CASSRGSAKNIQYF
cdr3_nt: TGTGCCAGCTCCCGGGGATCAGCCAAAAACATTCAGTACTTC

j_call: TRBJ2-7
d_call: TRBD2
clone_size: NA
v_call: TRBV5-1
cdr3_aa: CASSLSSGETYEQYF
cdr3_nt: TGCGCCAGCAGCTTATCTAGCGGGGAAACCTACGAGCAGTACTTC

j_call: TRBJ1-4
d_call: NA
clone_size: NA
v_call: TRBV27
cdr3_aa: CASSVGQYEKLFF
cdr3_nt: TGTGCCAGCAGTGTTGGACAGTATGAAAAACTGTTTTTT

j_call: TRBJ2-3
d_call: TRBD2
clone_size: NA
v_call: TRBV5-4
cdr3_aa: CASSPGTSGGAGDTQYF
cdr3_nt: TGTGCCAGCAGCCCGGGGACTAGCGGGGGGGCCGGAGATACGCAGTATTTT

j_call: TRBJ2-1
d_call: TRBD2
clone_size: NA
v_call: TRBV5-1
cdr3_aa: CASSPGLAGEFEQFF
cdr3_nt: TGCGCCAGCAGCCCTGGACTAGCGGGAGAATTTGAGCAGTTCTTC

j_call: TRBJ2-2
d_call: NA
clone_size: NA
v_call: TRBV6-1
cdr3_aa: CASPPDGDTGELFF
cdr3_nt: TGTGCCAGCCCCCCCGATGGCGACACCGGGGAGCTGTTTTTT

j_call: TRBJ1-1
d_call: NA
clone_size: once
v_call: TRBV29-1
cdr3_aa: CSVGGGQGTEAFF
cdr3_nt: TGCAGCGTTGGCGGGGGGCAGGGGACTGAAGCTTTCTTT

j_call: TRBJ1-5
d_call: NA
clone_size: NA
v_call: TRBV7-8
cdr3_aa: CASSLEGGPRQPQHF
cdr3_nt: TGTGCCAGCAGCTTAGAGGGCGGTCCGCGGCAGCCCCAGCATTTT

j_call: TRBJ1-1
d_call: NA
clone_size: NA
v_call: TRBV19
cdr3_aa: CASSHASGGTEAFF
cdr3_nt: TGTGCCAGTAGTCATGCATCAGGCGGCACTGAAGCTTTCTTT

j_call: TRBJ2-3
d_call: NA
clone_size: NA
v_call: TRBV21-1
cdr3_aa: CASSKYQLTDTQYF
cdr3_nt: TGTGCCAGCAGCAAATACCAGCTTACAGATACGCAGTATTTT

j_call: TRBJ1-2
d_call: NA
clone_size: NA
v_call: TRBV7-9
cdr3_aa: CASSRQGTGYTF
cdr3_nt: TGTGCCAGCAGCCGGCAGGGCACTGGCTACACCTTC

j_call: TRBJ2-2
d_call: TRBD1
clone_size: few
v_call: TRBV7-2
cdr3_aa: CASSSGQIFKSTGELFF
cdr3_nt: TGTGCCAGCAGCTCGGGACAGATTTTTAAGTCCACCGGGGAGCTGTTTTTT

j_call: TRBJ1-1
d_call: TRBD1
clone_size: NA
v_call: TRBV29-1
cdr3_aa: CSAGTGSFEAFF
cdr3_nt: TGCAGCGCCGGGACAGGTAGCTTTGAAGCTTTCTTT

j_call: TRBJ1-1
d_call: NA
clone_size: NA
v_call: TRBV29-1
cdr3_aa: CSVAPGRSTEAFF
cdr3_nt: TGCAGCGTTGCCCCGGGTAGGAGCACTGAAGCTTTCTTT

j_call: TRBJ2-7
d_call: NA
clone_size: NA
v_call: TRBV5-5
cdr3_aa: CASSYADSYEQYF
cdr3_nt: TGTGCCAGCAGCTACGCGGACAGTTACGAGCAGTACTTC

j_call: TRBJ1-1
d_call: NA
clone_size: once
v_call: TRBV19
cdr3_aa: CASRYRAMNTEAFF
cdr3_nt: TGTGCCAGTAGGTACAGGGCCATGAACACTGAAGCTTTCTTT

j_call: TRBJ2-3
d_call: NA
clone_size: NA
v_call: TRBV6-6
cdr3_aa: CASSSIPGRTTDTQYF
cdr3_nt: TGTGCCAGCAGCTCTATCCCGGGGAGGACCACAGATACGCAGTATTTT

j_call: TRBJ1-2
d_call: NA
clone_size: NA
v_call: TRBV7-2
cdr3_aa: CASSLTGSVGYGYTF
cdr3_nt: TGTGCCAGCAGCTTAACGGGGTCTGTCGGCTATGGCTACACCTTC

j_call: TRBJ1-2
d_call: NA
clone_size: NA
v_call: TRBV10-2
cdr3_aa: CASSDSSAGSPNYGYTF
cdr3_nt: TGCGCCAGCAGTGATTCTAGTGCAGGGTCACCTAACTATGGCTACACCTTC

j_call: TRBJ2-5
d_call: NA
clone_size: NA
v_call: TRBV5-4
cdr3_aa: CASSLDRVETQYF
cdr3_nt: TGTGCCAGCAGCTTGGACAGGGTAGAGACCCAGTACTTC